These T cell receptor beta chains were read from a single sample in a study of CD8+CD57+ T cells in acquired aplastic anemia. TCRdb ran MiXCR on the reads and lists one entry per CDR3 protein. The sample consists of a few hundred thousand distinct CDR3 sequences, roughly 35% of them appearing once. The specimen sequenced was sorted CD4+, CD8+, or CD8+CD57+ T cells (not recorded which) from PBMCs. Receptors were obtained from a human donor in good health, serving as a control. Each CDR3 is given with its conserved first and last residue. D genes are given only for firm matches. Clone size is stated in some rows and not others, as once, few, many or a class when expanded.

D | J | size | V | CDR3 | DNA
TRBD1 | TRBJ1-4 | few | TRBV25-1 | CASSPTGGDEKLFF | TGTGCCAGCAGCCCTACAGGGGGCGATGAAAAACTGTTTTTT
TRBD2 | TRBJ2-7 | NA | TRBV15 | CATSRDAIAGGYEQYF | TGTGCCACCAGCAGAGACGCTATAGCGGGGGGCTACGAGCAGTACTTC
NA | TRBJ1-6 | many | TRBV20-1 | CSATDSANSPLHF | TGCAGTGCTACCGACAGCGCTAATTCACCCCTCCACTTT
TRBD2 | TRBJ2-5 | NA | TRBV29-1 | CSVDRWSGGSQETQYF | TGCAGCGTTGACCGATGGAGCGGGGGGTCCCAAGAGACCCAGTACTTC
NA | TRBJ2-1 | NA | TRBV5-1 | CASSQNWGNNEQFF | TGCGCCAGCAGCCAAAATTGGGGGAACAATGAGCAGTTCTTC
TRBD2 | TRBJ2-7 | many | TRBV2 | CASTLIAGTGYEQYF | TGTGCCAGCACCCTGATAGCGGGGACTGGCTACGAGCAGTACTTC
NA | TRBJ2-7 | many | TRBV6-5 | CASSYGSVQYF | TGTGCCAGCAGTTATGGGTCGGTGCAGTACTTC
TRBD1 | TRBJ2-1 | many | TRBV2 | CASRSGQAFGNEQFF | TGTGCCAGCAGATCGGGACAGGCCTTCGGCAATGAGCAGTTCTTC
NA | TRBJ1-1 | few | TRBV5-1 | CASSFFPSGTEAFF | TGCGCCAGCAGCTTTTTCCCGTCGGGCACTGAAGCTTTCTTT
NA | TRBJ2-7 | NA | TRBV2 | CASSPTGILNEQYF | TGTGCCAGCAGCCCTACGGGAATTCTTAACGAGCAGTACTTC
NA | TRBJ1-2 | many | TRBV5-1 | CASSLEGDYGYTF | TGCGCCAGCAGCCTCGAGGGTGACTATGGCTACACCTTC
NA | TRBJ1-2 | many | TRBV5-5 | CASSLLGAGYGYTF | TGTGCCAGCAGCTTGTTGGGGGCTGGCTATGGCTACACCTTC
NA | TRBJ2-7 | many | TRBV12-3/TRBV12-4 | CASSYQTYEQYF | TGTGCCAGCAGTTATCAAACCTACGAGCAGTACTTC
NA | TRBJ1-6 | many | TRBV4-1 | CASSQDPRMYNSPLHF | TGCGCCAGCAGCCAAGATCCGAGAATGTATAATTCACCCCTCCACTTT
NA | TRBJ2-7 | many | TRBV20-1 | CSARTGLGTYEQYF | TGCAGTGCTAGAACAGGGTTAGGGACCTACGAGCAGTACTTC
NA | TRBJ1-1 | NA | TRBV5-1 | CASSLDNGGGEAFF | TGCGCCAGCAGCTTGGATAACGGGGGCGGTGAAGCTTTCTTT
NA | TRBJ1-2 | many | TRBV6-1 | CASSRNDRGGGGYTF | TGTGCCAGCAGTAGGAACGATAGGGGAGGCGGTGGCTACACCTTC
NA | TRBJ2-7 | NA | TRBV7-3 | CASSYSITYSYEQYF | TGTGCCAGCAGTTACTCGATAACCTATTCCTACGAGCAGTACTTC
NA | TRBJ2-3 | NA | TRBV4-1 | CASSRDLSVLTDTQYF | TGCGCCAGCAGCCGGGATTTAAGCGTTTTGACAGATACGCAGTATTTT
NA | TRBJ1-1 | many | TRBV29-1 | CSVENPQQRNTEAFF | TGCAGCGTTGAAAATCCTCAACAGCGGAACACTGAAGCTTTCTTT
TRBD2 | TRBJ2-3 | many | TRBV2 | CASPGLAAGDTQYF | TGTGCCAGCCCGGGCCTAGCGGCAGGAGATACGCAGTATTTT
NA | TRBJ1-5 | many | TRBV7-8 | CASSWTTYQPQHF | TGTGCCAGCAGCTGGACCACCTACCAGCCCCAGCATTTT
TRBD1 | TRBJ2-5 | NA | TRBV2 | CASRVEGAAQETQYF | TGTGCCAGCAGGGTTGAGGGGGCGGCGCAAGAGACCCAGTACTTC
NA | TRBJ2-5 | NA | TRBV12-3/TRBV12-4 | CASSLRFGSRETQYF | TGTGCCAGCAGTTTACGGTTCGGGAGCCGGGAGACCCAGTACTTC
NA | TRBJ2-1 | many | TRBV29-1 | CSVPSGTEQFF | TGCAGCGTACCCAGCGGAACCGAGCAGTTCTTC
TRBD1 | TRBJ1-3 | NA | TRBV29-1 | CSLRSGTGFGNTIYF | TGCAGCTTGAGGAGCGGGACAGGGTTCGGAAACACCATATATTTT
NA | TRBJ1-1 | NA | TRBV7-3 | CASSLTGQNEAFF | TGTGCCAGCAGCTTAACGGGACAAAATGAAGCTTTCTTT